This T cell receptor (beta chain) emerged from a study of human T cells and chemical hapten exposure. Points from the study as a whole: Alopecia in the donors means their immune response may deviate from healthy people's.

On this clonotype: Antigen specificity is unknown.

Trimming removed 0 bases from V and 0 bases from J; junction bases left unmatched: 3. The CDR3 covers 16 residues. In germline, CDR1 is LGHNA, CDR2 YNFKEQ. As the library was built, unique molecular identifiers were attached to individual cDNA molecules. In TCRdb, the RACE reads were re-called with MiXCR into one record per CDR3 protein. Counted here are 380,000 or so distinct CDR3 sequences, 5% to 6.5% occurring once; the ten biggest clones make up around 8%. The time point here: pre-sensitization, week 0. Treatment meaning: therapeutic diphenylcyclopropenone sensitization with weekly scalp DPC. The V and J genes are TRBV4-2 and TRBJ2-5, with TRBD2 matching over 8 bases. The receptor was isolated from a young woman with alopecia areata. Some clones in this sample may be carry-over from other donors' samples. The material was whole blood, obtained in connection with sensitization to the hapten diphenylcyclopropenone (DPC). This CDR3 is CASSQERGANQETQYF. The CDR3 DNA sequence: TGTGCCAGCAGCCAAGAGCGGGGGGCGAACCAAGAGACCCAGTACTTC.